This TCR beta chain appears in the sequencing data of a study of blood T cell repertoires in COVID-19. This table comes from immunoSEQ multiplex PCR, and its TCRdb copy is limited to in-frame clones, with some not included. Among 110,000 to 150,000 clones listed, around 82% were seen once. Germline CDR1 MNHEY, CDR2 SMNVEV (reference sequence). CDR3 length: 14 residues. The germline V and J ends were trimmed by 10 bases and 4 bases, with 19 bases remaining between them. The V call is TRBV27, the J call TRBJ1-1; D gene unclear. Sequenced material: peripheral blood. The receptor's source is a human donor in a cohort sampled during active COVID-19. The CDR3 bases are TGTGCCACGCGGGGTTGGGGTAAGGGCACTGAAGCTTTCTTT. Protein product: CATRGWGKGTEAFF.